One sample yielded the 5 T cell receptor beta chains listed below, sequenced in a study of T cell responses to AZD1222 COVID-19 vaccine. Profiling relied on immunoSEQ multiplex PCR, and the TCRdb table lists in-frame clones only, not all of them. This table holds around 90,000 clones, nearly 90% found once. Sequencing used peripheral blood, obtained on day 0 of AZD1222 vaccination. The receptors come from an adult in good health.

This chain joins TRBV7-9 and TRBJ2-7, with D possibly matching TRBD2 (5 bases). Germline V gives CDR1 SEHNR, CDR2 FQNEAQ (reference sequence). Trimming took off 4 bases at V and 2 bases at J, with 12 bases between the two ends. CDR3 size: 14 residues. CDR3 residues: CASSSGVVAYEQYF. The CDR3 region has the DNA TGTGCCAGCAGCTCCGGGGTGGTAGCCTACGAGCAGTACTTC.

The chain joins TRBV11-2 to TRBJ2-2, with 8 bases aligning to TRBD2. Losses at the gene ends were 3 bases for V and 4 bases for J; bases not matched to a gene: 4. The CDR3 sequence is 15 residues long. Germline CDR1 SGHAT, CDR2 FQNNGV. CDR3 in DNA: TGTGCCAGCAGCTTGTTGCTAGCGGGCACCGGGGAGCTGTTTTTT. Translation gives CASSLLLAGTGELFF.

The chain uses TRBV19 and TRBJ1-1; D might be TRBD1 (5 bases). V was trimmed by 6 bases and J by 4 bases, leaving 12 bases between them. This CDR3 region has 13 residues. Germline V gene lookup returns CDR1 LNHDA and CDR2 SQIVND (reference sequence). CDR3 in DNA: TGTGCCAGTAGACCCTTGAGGGGCACTGAAGCTTTCTTT. This codes for CASRPLRGTEAFF.

The CDR3 loop reads CASSQSFTAGYLNTEAFF. CDR3 nucleotide sequence: TGTGCCAGCAGCCAGAGCTTCACGGCAGGTTACCTGAACACTGAAGCTTTCTTT. This chain links TRBV5-4 with TRBJ1-1; the D is unclear. CDR3 length: 18 residues. Trimming took off 4 bases at V and 0 bases at J, with 22 bases between the two ends. Germline CDR1 SGHNT, CDR2 YYREEE (reference sequence).

V gene TRBV6-6 combines with J gene TRBJ1-5; possibly TRBD1 for D (6 bases). The CDR3 extends over 13 amino acids. CDR1 MNHNY and CDR2 SVGAGI come from the germline V gene (reference sequence). The germline V and J ends were trimmed by 7 bases and 5 bases, with 12 bases remaining between them. CDR3 in DNA: TGTGCCAGCATGGGGGCAGCGTATCAGCCCCAGCATTTT. It codes for CASMGAAYQPQHF.